The 10 T cell receptor beta chains listed next were all sequenced from one sample in a study of vaccination effects on CD4 cells after COVID-19. Data came from immunoSEQ multiplex PCR; TCRdb stores just in-frame clones and leaves some out. The data hold some 27,000 clones, with around three fifths observed a single time. Their specific antigens are unknown. Culture lasted roughly 9 days before CD4+ T cell isolation. The starting material was CD4+ T cells from PBMCs cultured without peptide, obtained before COVID-19 vaccination. These receptors came from a human donor who received a COVID-19 vaccine.

The V call is TRBV19, the J call TRBJ1-5, with D possibly matching TRBD1 (6 bases). Germline-derived CDR1 and CDR2 are LNHDA and SQIVND (reference sequence). The CDR3 has 16 amino acids. V was trimmed by 6 bases and J by 3 bases, leaving 18 bases between them. In DNA, the CDR3 is TGTGCCAGTAGACAAGACAGGTTCACCCTCAATCAGCCCCAGCATTTT. Its translation is CASRQDRFTLNQPQHF.

This CDR3 reads CASSRTGNQPQHF. The CDR3 DNA is TGTGCCAGCAGTCGGACAGGCAATCAGCCCCAGCATTTT. The chain carries TRBV12-3 or TRBV12-4 and TRBJ1-5, with D maybe TRBD1 (6 bases). CDR3 length: 13 residues. With 5 bases removed from V and 2 bases from J, the gap between germline ends came to 7 bases.

V usage is TRBV5-8 and J usage is TRBJ2-1; the match to TRBD2 covers 8 bases. The CDR3 loop spans 14 amino acids. V lost 9 bases, J lost 4 bases, and 9 bases stayed unmatched. Germline V lookup: CDR1 SGHTS, CDR2 YDEGEE. DNA of the CDR3: TGTGCCATTTCGGGGGGGGATACTTACAATGAGCAGTTCTTC. Amino acids: CAISGGDTYNEQFF.

This chain uses TRBV15 with TRBJ2-7; no clear D. The V gene lost 0 bases and the J gene lost 3 bases, with 6 bases spanning the gap. The CDR3 contains 13 residues. Germline V gene sequence: CDR1 LNHNV, CDR2 YYDKDF (reference sequence). The CDR3 DNA sequence: TGTGCCACCAGCAGAGATGGGGTCTACGAGCAGTACTTC. Translated, it gives CATSRDGVYEQYF.

This chain links TRBV2 with TRBJ2-1; 12 positions match TRBD2. The CDR3 runs 14 residues. With 8 bases clipped from V and 8 bases from J, the junction kept 7 bases outside the gene matches. Germline V gives CDR1 SNHLY, CDR2 FYNNEI. The CDR3 DNA reads TGTGCCAGCGGGGGGACTAGCGGGCCCCATGAGCAGTTCTTC. This codes for CASGGTSGPHEQFF.

This clone appeared a single time. The V call is TRBV3-1 (or the pseudogene TRBV3-2), the J call TRBJ1-3; TRBD1 aligns across 8 bases. CDR3 length equals 17 residues. The germline V gene has CDR1 LGHDT and CDR2 YNNKEL (reference sequence). The trim removed 4 bases at V and 0 bases at J, leaving 8 bases unmatched. CDR3 in amino acids: CASSLGTGYTSGNTIYF. DNA of the CDR3: TGTGCCAGCAGCCTAGGGACAGGCTATACCTCTGGAAACACCATATATTTT.

The V and J genes are TRBV20-1 and TRBJ1-4; D remains unclear. Germline V gene sequence: CDR1 DFQATT, CDR2 SNEGSKA (reference sequence). The length of the CDR3 is 13 residues. V was shortened by 3 bases and J by 1 base, with 6 bases between the two germline ends. For the CDR3, the DNA is TGCAGTGCTAGTGGGGTAACTAATGAAAAACTGTTTTTT. It is translated as CSASGVTNEKLFF.

The chain recombines TRBV12-3 or TRBV12-4 with TRBJ2-7, with D unresolved. The ends were cut back, 7 bases at V and 2 bases at J, with 12 bases in the middle. The CDR3 contains 13 residues. The DNA for the CDR3 is TGTGCCAGCACTCGGTCGCGTACCTACGAGCAGTACTTC. It is translated as CASTRSRTYEQYF.

The chain employs TRBV30 and TRBJ1-4, with D possibly matching TRBD1 (6 bases). The CDR3 sequence is 14 residues long. Germline V gene lookup returns CDR1 GTSNPN and CDR2 SVGIG (reference sequence). Trimming took 2 bases from V and 0 from J, leaving 7 bases between them. The CDR3 is CAWSRGPTNEKLFF. The CDR3 DNA reads TGTGCCTGGAGTCGGGGGCCAACTAATGAAAAACTGTTTTTT.

This clone was recorded once. The V call is TRBV7-2, the J call TRBJ1-2; perhaps TRBD1 as D (5 bases). This CDR3 spans 14 amino acids. The V end lost 3 bases, the J end lost 4 bases, and 12 bases lay between the germline ends. Looked up from germline, CDR1 is SGHTA and CDR2 is FQGNSA. CDR3 nucleotide sequence: TGTGCCAGCAGCTTGGGACCTCCGGCCTATGGCTACACCTTC. Translation gives CASSLGPPAYGYTF.